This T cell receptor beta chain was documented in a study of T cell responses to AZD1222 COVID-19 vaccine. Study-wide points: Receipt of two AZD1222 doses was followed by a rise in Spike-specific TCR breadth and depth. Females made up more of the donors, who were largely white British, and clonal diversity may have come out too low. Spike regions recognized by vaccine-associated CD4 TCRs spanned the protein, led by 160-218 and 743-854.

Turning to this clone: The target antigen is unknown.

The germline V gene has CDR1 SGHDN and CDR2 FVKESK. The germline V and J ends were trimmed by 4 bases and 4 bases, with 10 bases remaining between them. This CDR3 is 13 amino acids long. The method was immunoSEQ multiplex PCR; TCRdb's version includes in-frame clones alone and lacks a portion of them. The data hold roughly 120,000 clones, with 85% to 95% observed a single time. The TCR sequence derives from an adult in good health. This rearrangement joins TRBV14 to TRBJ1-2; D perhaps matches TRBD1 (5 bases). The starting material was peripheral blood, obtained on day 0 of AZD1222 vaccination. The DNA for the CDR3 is TGTGCCAGCAGCCGAAGCGGGGGCTATGGCTACACCTTC. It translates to CASSRSGGYGYTF. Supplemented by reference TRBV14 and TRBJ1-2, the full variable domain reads EAGVTQFPSHSVIEKGQTVTLRCDPISGHDNLYWYRRVMGKEIKFLLHFVKESKQDESGMPNNRFLAERTGGTYSTLKVQPAELEDSGVYFCASSRSGGYGYTFGSGTRLTVV.